The 20 T cell receptor beta chains below come from one sample, sequenced in a study of CD8+CD57+ T cells in acquired aplastic anemia (dated by TCRdb to 2017 to 2018). TCRdb shows the sequencer as Illumina HiSeq 2000. Genomic DNA was used as template for profiling of TCR beta VDJ combinations and CDR3 sequences. TCRdb itself trimmed the public reads at Q25 with fastp, ran MiXCR and retained productive beta chains. Every distinct CDR3 protein forms one entry, paired with its most common genes and DNA. Counted in this sample were 100,000 to 150,000 distinct CDR3 sequences; 48% of them appeared once. The ten largest make up 2% to 3% of the sample. The source material was sorted CD4+, CD8+, or CD8+CD57+ T cells (not recorded which) from PBMCs. Every receptor here comes from a human donor in good health, serving as a control.

The V and J genes are TRBV2 and TRBJ2-3, with TRBD1 matching 8 bases. V dropped 8 bases and J dropped 3; count of bases not matched to a gene: 7. This CDR3 has 14 amino acids. Germline-derived CDR1 and CDR2 are SNHLY and FYNNEI. DNA of the CDR3: TGTGCCAGCGGCGGACAGGGAAGGACAGATACGCAGTATTTT. Amino acid sequence: CASGGQGRTDTQYF.

This chain joins TRBV10-3 and TRBJ2-7, with TRBD1 identical over 9 bases. CDR1 ENHRY and CDR2 SYGVKD come from the germline V gene. The CDR3 runs 14 residues. With 10 bases clipped from V and 0 bases from J, the junction kept 7 bases outside the gene matches. The CDR3 nucleotides are TGTGCCAGCAGACGGGACAGGGCCTCCTACGAGCAGTACTTC. Its translation: CASRRDRASYEQYF.

The genes are TRBV5-5 and TRBJ1-1; D remains ambiguous. The V end was cut by 1 base, the J end by 6 bases, with 7 bases between. The CDR3 loop spans 12 amino acids. Germline lookup yields CDR1 SGHKS and CDR2 YYEKEE (reference sequence). The CDR3 is CASSLIGAEAFF. CDR3 DNA sequence: TGTGCCAGCAGCTTGATTGGGGCTGAAGCTTTCTTT.

This clonotype was counted once. One end of the junction fails to match germline, which may point to a read error. This chain uses TRBV2 with TRBJ1-2, with 8 bases matching TRBD1. This CDR3 is built from 13 residues. Germline CDR1 and CDR2: SNHLY and FYNNEI. CDR3 protein: CASNVGQGGGYAF. DNA for the CDR3: TGTGCCAGCAATGTCGGACAGGGTGGTGGCTACGCCTTC.

This rearrangement joins TRBV12-3 or TRBV12-4 to TRBJ1-1; 10 nucleotides line up with TRBD1. V was clipped by 3 bases and J by 1 base; unmatched bases: 14. The CDR3 is 19 residues long. The chain's CDR3 is CASSFLSYPGQGTNTEAFF. The CDR3 DNA reads as TGTGCCAGCAGTTTCCTCTCTTACCCGGGACAGGGGACGAACACTGAAGCTTTCTTT.

In its sample, this clonotype was seen a few times. This chain joins TRBV18 and TRBJ2-3; 10 nucleotides agree with TRBD2. The ends lost 7 bases at V and 2 bases at J; junction bases unmatched: 6. The CDR3 is made up of 15 amino acids. The V gene's germline CDR1 is KGHSH and CDR2 LQKENI. This CDR3 is CASCPTSGPTDTQYF. The CDR3 DNA reads as TGTGCCAGCTGCCCGACTAGCGGGCCCACAGATACGCAGTATTTT.

The table lists this clonotype with a few counts. The chain employs TRBV2 and TRBJ2-1; perhaps TRBD2 as D (6 bases). Germline values: CDR1 SNHLY, CDR2 FYNNEI. Trimming took 6 bases from V and 5 from J, leaving 14 bases between them. The CDR3 is made up of 14 amino acids. DNA for the CDR3: TGTGCCAGCAGCGGTCCCCCGGGAGACAATGAGCAGTTCTTC. Translation gives CASSGPPGDNEQFF.

This clonotype was observed at least ten times. The V gene is TRBV18, the J gene TRBJ1-3; maybe TRBD1 (6 bases). Trimming removed 0 bases at V and 0 bases at J, with 9 bases between. Germline V gene data show CDR1 as KGHSH and CDR2 as LQKENI. The CDR3 totals 16 residues. The CDR3 DNA reads TGTGCCAGCTCACCACCAGGACAGTACTCTGGAAACACCATATATTTT. It yields the protein CASSPPGQYSGNTIYF.

This clonotype was counted a single time. This chain uses TRBV10-1 with TRBJ1-2; 8 nucleotides agree with TRBD1. The CDR3 is 14 residues long. The trim removed 0 bases at V and 13 bases at J, leaving 10 bases unmatched. Germline loops: CDR1 WNHNN, CDR2 SYGVQD (reference sequence). The CDR3: CASSESRTGRALTF. For the CDR3, the DNA is TGCGCCAGCAGTGAGTCGCGGACAGGGCGAGCTCTCACCTTC.

The chain links TRBV29-1 to TRBJ2-3, with a weak D call TRBD1 (6 bases). Trimming removed 7 bases from V and 6 bases from J, with 23 bases in between. The CDR3 loop spans 15 amino acids. CDR1 and CDR2 (germline): SQVTM, ANQGSEA. CDR3 DNA sequence: TGCAGCGCAGAAAAAGGGGACACCACAGATGATACGCAGTATTTT. It codes for CSAEKGDTTDDTQYF.

At least ten counts were recorded for this clonotype. The chain joins TRBV5-1 to TRBJ2-2; 11 nucleotides line up with TRBD2. CDR1 SGHRS and CDR2 YFSETQ come from the germline V gene. Unmatched junction bases numbered 6, after V lost 4 bases and J lost 4 bases. The CDR3 is 16 residues long. The CDR3 region has the DNA TGCGCCAGCAGCCCTCTAGCGGGGGGAGTCACCGGGGAGCTGTTTTTT. Amino acid sequence: CASSPLAGGVTGELFF.

At least ten counts were recorded for this clonotype. The chain recombines TRBV4-3 with TRBJ1-2, with D hard to call. V lost 4 bases and J lost 4, with 16 bases in between. The CDR3 contains 15 residues. CDR1 and CDR2 from the germline V gene are LGHNA and YSLEER. The CDR3 loop reads CASSPVGGSSYGYTF. The DNA for the CDR3 is TGCGCCAGCAGCCCAGTTGGAGGGTCGAGCTATGGCTACACCTTC.

The chain couples TRBV20-1 to TRBJ2-6; the D gene could be TRBD1 or TRBD2 (6 bases each). The CDR3 has 16 amino acids. Germline V gene lookup returns CDR1 DFQATT and CDR2 SNEGSKA (reference sequence). The V and J ends lost 1 base and 4 bases respectively, with 14 bases between them. The DNA for the CDR3 is TGCAGTGCTAGAGTTGGAGGGGGAACCGGGGCCAACGTCCTGACTTTC. It is translated as CSARVGGGTGANVLTF.

The sample holds one count of this clonotype. The V call is TRBV11-2, the J call TRBJ1-5; unclear D gene. Deletions cut 3 bases from V and 4 bases from J, with 19 bases between. Germline V CDR1 and CDR2: SGHAT, FQNNGV. The CDR3 length is 17 residues. This CDR3 reads CASSFNLGTGRNQPQHF. CDR3 DNA: TGTGCCAGCAGCTTCAACCTGGGAACGGGTAGAAATCAGCCCCAGCATTTT.

This clonotype has just a few counts. This chain uses TRBV11-2 with TRBJ2-3; 9 bases agree with TRBD1. V lost 8 bases to trimming and J lost 5 bases; unmatched junction nucleotides: 17. Looked up from germline, CDR1 is SGHAT and CDR2 is FQNNGV. CDR3 length: 17 residues. CDR3 sequence: CASSPELAQGARDTQYF. For the CDR3, the DNA is TGTGCCAGCTCACCGGAGCTAGCACAGGGGGCGAGAGATACGCAGTATTTT.

This clonotype was seen many times. CDR3 sequence (DNA): TGTGCCAGCAGCTTATTCCCTGGCGGCCAAGAGACCCAGTACTTC. As protein: CASSLFPGGQETQYF. The chain links TRBV11-1 to TRBJ2-5; D is unclear. CDR3 length: 15 amino acids. Germline CDR1 and CDR2: SGHAT and FQDESV (reference sequence). V was trimmed by 2 bases and J by 1 base, leaving 11 bases between them.

Remarks on this clonotype: This may come from a read error, since a much larger clone is one base off. The missing conserved phenylalanine or tryptophan at the end of this CDR3 makes a read error likely. This chain joins TRBV5-6 and TRBJ1-5, with unresolved D. Germline V gives CDR1 SGHDT, CDR2 YYEEEE. The CDR3 extends over 14 amino acids. V was shortened by 2 bases and J by 0 bases, with 6 bases between the two germline ends. CDR3 protein: CASSFFYSNQPQHL. The DNA of the CDR3 is TGTGCCAGCAGCTTTTTTTATAGCAATCAGCCCCAGCATCTT.

This clonotype was seen ten or more times. The chain employs TRBV20-1 and TRBJ1-2; 7 nucleotides align to TRBD1. The V and J ends lost 6 bases and 1 base, in that order; junction bases with no gene match: 5. Per the germline V gene, CDR1 is DFQATT and CDR2 is SNEGSKA (reference sequence). CDR3 length: 13 amino acids. CDR3: CSAPDRVNYGYTF. The DNA for the CDR3 is TGCAGTGCCCCCGACAGGGTTAACTATGGCTACACCTTC.

Of note for this clonotype: A much bigger clone sits one base away, suggesting this may be a read error. The chain links TRBV7-2 to TRBJ2-5, with 7 nucleotides matching TRBD2. Germline-derived CDR1 and CDR2 are SGHTA and FQGNSA. The CDR3 spans 16 residues. In DNA form, the CDR3 reads TGTGCCAGCAGCTTGTTAGCGGGCGGTGTCCTAGAGACCCAGGACTTC. It translates to CASSLLAGGVLETQDF.

Many counts were recorded for this clonotype. This chain links TRBV6-5 with TRBJ1-1; D call uncertain. V was clipped by 6 bases and J by 6 bases, with 8 bases between them. Germline loops: CDR1 MNHEY, CDR2 SVGAGI. This CDR3 is 11 amino acids long. The CDR3 DNA follows: TGTGCCAGCAGCCCCACAGCTGAAGCTTTCTTT. This codes for CASSPTAEAFF.